This T cell receptor (beta chain) was identified in a study of control samples from healthy donors and cancer patients (TCRdb year 2020). Details on this clone: Its antigen is still unknown. No base quality information exists; no much larger clone differs at one position.

Libraries came from the immunoSEQ multiplex PCR assay. TCRdb took over this immuneACCESS table, retaining in-frame rearrangements with V and J assigned. Such tables are incomplete; in checked studies, under half of the missing clones stem from an unresolved V gene, and the remainder is unexplained. In this sample the table shows 100,000 to 150,000 clones, around 90% of which occur a single time. The top ten clones comprise 2% to 3% of the sample. CDR1 MGHDK and CDR2 SYGVNS are derived from the germline V gene. Counted from cysteine to phenylalanine, this CDR3 has 14 amino acids. The retained sequence is limited to the CDR3, 42 bases, with the frame set at the first base. V is pruned by 2 bases and J by 4 bases, leaving 4 bases of the junction without a gene match.

The origin of this receptor is a man between 35 and 55 years old in good health. The chain links TRBV25-1 with TRBJ2-7; 8 junctional bases match TRBD2. Sequencing was done on a sample of blood. CDR3 reads: CASSERRGEYEQYF. The DNA sequence reads TGTGCCAGCAGTGAACGGCGGGGGGAATACGAGCAGTACTTC.